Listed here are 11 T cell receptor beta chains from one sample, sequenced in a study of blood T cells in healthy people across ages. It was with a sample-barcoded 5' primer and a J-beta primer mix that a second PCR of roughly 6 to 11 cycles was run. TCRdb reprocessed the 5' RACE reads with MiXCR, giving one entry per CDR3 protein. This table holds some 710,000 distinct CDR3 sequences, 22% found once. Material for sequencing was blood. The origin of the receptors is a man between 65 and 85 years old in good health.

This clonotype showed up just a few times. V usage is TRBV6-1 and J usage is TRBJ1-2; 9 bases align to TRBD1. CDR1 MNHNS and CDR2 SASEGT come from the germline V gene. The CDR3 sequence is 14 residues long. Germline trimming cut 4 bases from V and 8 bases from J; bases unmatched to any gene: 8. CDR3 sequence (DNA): TGTGCCAGCAGTGCCCTTGACAGGGGGAGAGGCTACACCTTC. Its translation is CASSALDRGRGYTF.

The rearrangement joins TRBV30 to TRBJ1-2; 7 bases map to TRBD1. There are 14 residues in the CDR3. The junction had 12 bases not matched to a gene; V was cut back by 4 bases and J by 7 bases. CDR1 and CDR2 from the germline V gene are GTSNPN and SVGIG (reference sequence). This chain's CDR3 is CAWTNRGKERGYTF. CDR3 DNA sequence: TGTGCCTGGACAAACAGGGGAAAGGAGCGTGGCTACACCTTC. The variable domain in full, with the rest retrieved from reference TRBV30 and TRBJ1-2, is SQTIHQWPATLVQPVGSPLSLECTVEGTSNPNLYWYRQAAGRGLQLLFYSVGIGQISSEVPQNLSASRPQDRQFILSSKKLLLSDSGFYLCAWTNRGKERGYTFGSGTRLTVV.

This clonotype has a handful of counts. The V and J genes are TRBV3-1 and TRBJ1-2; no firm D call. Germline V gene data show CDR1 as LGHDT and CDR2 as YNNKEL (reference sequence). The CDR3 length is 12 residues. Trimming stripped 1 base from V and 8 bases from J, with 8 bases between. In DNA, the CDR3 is TGTGCCAGCAGCCAAGTGGCTTACGGCTACACCTTC. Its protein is CASSQVAYGYTF. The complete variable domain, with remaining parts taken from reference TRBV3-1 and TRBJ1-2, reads DTAVSQTPKYLVTQMGNDKSIKCEQNLGHDTMYWYKQDSKKFLKIMFSYNNKELIINETVPNRFSPKSPDKAHLNLHINSLELGDSAVYFCASSQVAYGYTFGSGTRLTVV.

The CDR3, as DNA: TGCGCCAGCAGCTTGGGTATGCAGGGCACCATTCAGTACTTC. As protein: CASSLGMQGTIQYF. The V and J genes are TRBV5-1 and TRBJ2-4; D possibly corresponds to TRBD1 (5 bases). V lost 0 bases and J lost 9, with 13 bases in between. This CDR3 contains 14 residues. Per germline, CDR1 SGHRS and CDR2 YFSETQ.

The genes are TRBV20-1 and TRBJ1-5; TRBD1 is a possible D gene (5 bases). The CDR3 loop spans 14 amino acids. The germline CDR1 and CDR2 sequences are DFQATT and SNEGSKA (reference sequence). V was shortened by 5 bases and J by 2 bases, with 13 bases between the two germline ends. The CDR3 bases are TGCAGTGCTGGGGTAGGGGTGGGCAATCAGCCCCAGCATTTT. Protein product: CSAGVGVGNQPQHF.

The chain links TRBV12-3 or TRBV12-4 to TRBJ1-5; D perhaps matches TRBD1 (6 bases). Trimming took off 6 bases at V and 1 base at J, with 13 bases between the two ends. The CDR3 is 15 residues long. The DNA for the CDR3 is TGTGCCAGCAGCCCCACAGGGAGGAGCAATCAGCCCCAGCATTTT. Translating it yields CASSPTGRSNQPQHF.

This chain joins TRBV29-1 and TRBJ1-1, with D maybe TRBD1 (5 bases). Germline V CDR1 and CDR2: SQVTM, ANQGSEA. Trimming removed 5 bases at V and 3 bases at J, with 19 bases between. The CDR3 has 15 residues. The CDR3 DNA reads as TGCAGCGTTTACCCAGTGGGGCAGCCGGACACTGAAGCTTTCTTT. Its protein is CSVYPVGQPDTEAFF.

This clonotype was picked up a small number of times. The DNA for the CDR3 is TGTGCCAGCAGTGAAGGTAGCAATCAGCCCCAGCATTTT. Translation: CASSEGSNQPQHF. V gene TRBV2 combines with J gene TRBJ1-5; D is ambiguous. The CDR3 length is 13 residues. Germline CDR1 is SNHLY and CDR2 is FYNNEI. V was cut by 1 base and J by 0 bases, with 1 base left in between.

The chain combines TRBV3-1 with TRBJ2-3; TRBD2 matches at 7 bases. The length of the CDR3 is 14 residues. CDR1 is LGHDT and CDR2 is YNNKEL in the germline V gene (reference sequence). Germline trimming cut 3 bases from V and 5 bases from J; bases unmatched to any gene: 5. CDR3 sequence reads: CASSHLAGGDTQYF. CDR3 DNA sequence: TGTGCCAGCAGCCACTTAGCGGGTGGAGATACGCAGTATTTT.

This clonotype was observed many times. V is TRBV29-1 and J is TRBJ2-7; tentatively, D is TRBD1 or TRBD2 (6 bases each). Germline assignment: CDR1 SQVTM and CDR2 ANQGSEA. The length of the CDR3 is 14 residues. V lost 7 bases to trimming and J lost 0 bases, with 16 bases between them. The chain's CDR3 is CSAAPGASSYEQYF. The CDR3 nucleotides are TGCAGCGCCGCTCCGGGGGCTAGCTCCTACGAGCAGTACTTC.

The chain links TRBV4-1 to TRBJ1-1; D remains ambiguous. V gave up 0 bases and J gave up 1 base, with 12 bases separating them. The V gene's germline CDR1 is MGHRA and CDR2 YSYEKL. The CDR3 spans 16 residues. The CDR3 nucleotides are TGCGCCAGCAGCCAAGAGTCCGGGCTTCGGAACACTGAAGCTTTCTTT. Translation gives CASSQESGLRNTEAFF.